Listed below are T cell receptor beta chains from one sample, sequenced in a study of cytomegalovirus exposure and HLA in healthy donors. Using immunoSEQ multiplex PCR, the repertoire was profiled, and TCRdb retains in-frame clones only, with some absent. The table lists 150,000 to 200,000 clones, about 81% of them singletons. Sequencing was carried out using PBMCs. Every receptor here comes from a woman between 45 and 65 years old in good health and CMV-seropositive. CDR3s leave out the opening cysteine and the closing phenylalanine or tryptophan. The order of the fields is CDR3 length, clone size, J gene, V gene, CDR3 protein. Clone size, where shown, is once, few, many, or a class for clones that have expanded.

CDR3 length: 13
clone size: NA
J gene: TRBJ1-5
V gene: TRBV28
CDR3 protein: ASRKTGLGNQPQH

CDR3 length: 11
clone size: NA
J gene: TRBJ2-7
V gene: TRBV28
CDR3 protein: ASSLGQLYEQY

CDR3 length: 14
clone size: NA
J gene: TRBJ2-2
V gene: TRBV9
CDR3 protein: ASSADPRAPTGELF

CDR3 length: 12
clone size: once
J gene: TRBJ2-3
V gene: TRBV18
CDR3 protein: ASSRGDGPDTQY

CDR3 length: 12
clone size: NA
J gene: TRBJ2-1
V gene: TRBV6-5
CDR3 protein: ASSIRTGYNEQF

CDR3 length: 11
clone size: NA
J gene: TRBJ2-1
V gene: TRBV6-1
CDR3 protein: ASSWDRRYEQF

CDR3 length: 12
clone size: NA
J gene: TRBJ2-2
V gene: TRBV11-1
CDR3 protein: ASSFFSNTGELF

CDR3 length: 13
clone size: NA
J gene: TRBJ1-1
V gene: TRBV10-1
CDR3 protein: ASSESEGVGTEAF

CDR3 length: 12
clone size: NA
J gene: TRBJ1-4
V gene: TRBV11-2
CDR3 protein: ASTMGRTNEKLF

CDR3 length: 13
clone size: NA
J gene: TRBJ2-1
V gene: TRBV14
CDR3 protein: ASSHTSARWNEQF

CDR3 length: 13
clone size: NA
J gene: TRBJ1-2
V gene: TRBV25-1
CDR3 protein: ASSETGRRGYGYT

CDR3 length: 12
clone size: NA
J gene: TRBJ2-2
V gene: TRBV4-3
CDR3 protein: ASTRQVNTGELF